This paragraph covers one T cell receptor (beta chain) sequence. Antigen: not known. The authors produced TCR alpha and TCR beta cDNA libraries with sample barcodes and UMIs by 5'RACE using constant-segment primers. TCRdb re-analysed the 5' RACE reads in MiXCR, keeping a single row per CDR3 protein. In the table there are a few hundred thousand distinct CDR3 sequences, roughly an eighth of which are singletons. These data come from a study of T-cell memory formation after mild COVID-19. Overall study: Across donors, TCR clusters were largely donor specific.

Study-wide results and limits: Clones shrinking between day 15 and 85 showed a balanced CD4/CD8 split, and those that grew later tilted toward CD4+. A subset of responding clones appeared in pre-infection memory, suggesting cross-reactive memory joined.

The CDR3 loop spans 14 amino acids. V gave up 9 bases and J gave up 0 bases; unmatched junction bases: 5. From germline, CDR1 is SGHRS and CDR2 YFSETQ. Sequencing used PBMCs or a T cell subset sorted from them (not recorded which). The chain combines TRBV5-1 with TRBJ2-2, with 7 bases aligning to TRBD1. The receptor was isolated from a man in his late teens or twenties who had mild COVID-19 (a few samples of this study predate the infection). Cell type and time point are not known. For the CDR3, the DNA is TGCGCCACTAGACAGGGCCCGAACACCGGGGAGCTGTTTTTT. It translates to CATRQGPNTGELFF.